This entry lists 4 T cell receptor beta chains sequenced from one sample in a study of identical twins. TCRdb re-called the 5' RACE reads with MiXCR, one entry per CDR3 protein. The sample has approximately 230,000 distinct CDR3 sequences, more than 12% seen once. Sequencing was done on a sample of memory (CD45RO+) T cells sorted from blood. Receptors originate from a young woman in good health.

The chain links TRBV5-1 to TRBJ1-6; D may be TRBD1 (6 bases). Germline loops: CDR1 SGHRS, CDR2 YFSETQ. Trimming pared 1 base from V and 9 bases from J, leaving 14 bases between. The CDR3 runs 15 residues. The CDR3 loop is CASSLRGRGSSPLHF. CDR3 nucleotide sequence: TGCGCCAGCAGCTTGAGGGGCAGGGGAAGTTCACCCCTCCACTTT.

The CDR3 loop reads CASSVGASSGELFF. The CDR3 DNA sequence: TGTGCCAGCAGCGTGGGAGCTAGTTCCGGGGAGCTGTTTTTT. The chain carries TRBV9 and TRBJ2-2, with D perhaps TRBD2 (5 bases). Germline V gene lookup returns CDR1 SGDLS and CDR2 YYNGEE. This CDR3 contains 14 residues. Trimming shortened V by 2 bases and J by 6 bases, and 11 bases separated the two germline ends.

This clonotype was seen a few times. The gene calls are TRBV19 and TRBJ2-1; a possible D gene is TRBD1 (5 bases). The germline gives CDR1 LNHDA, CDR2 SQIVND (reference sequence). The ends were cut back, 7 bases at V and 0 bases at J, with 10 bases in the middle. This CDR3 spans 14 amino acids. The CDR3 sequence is CASTGFDSYNEQFF. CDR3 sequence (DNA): TGTGCCAGTACAGGGTTCGACTCCTACAATGAGCAGTTCTTC.

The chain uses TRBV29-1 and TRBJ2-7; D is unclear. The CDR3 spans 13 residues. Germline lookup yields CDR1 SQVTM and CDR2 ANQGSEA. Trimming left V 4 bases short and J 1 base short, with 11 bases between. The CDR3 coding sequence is TGCAGCGTTGCCCCCTCGTGGTCCTACGAGCAGTACTTC. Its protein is CSVAPSWSYEQYF.